This T cell receptor (beta chain) stems from a study of graft-versus-host responses after intestinal transplantation. The wider study: Recipients were all induced with anti-thymocyte globulin, then given tacrolimus and steroids for 3 to 4 years. Overall study results and limits: Declining HvG levels early post-transplant were linked to peak circulating GvH clone levels. Among recipient marrow samples, GvH clones were found; some appeared first in ileum or blood.

Points on this clone: Its antigen remains unidentified.

V dropped 3 bases and J dropped 5; count of bases not matched to a gene: 8. Germline-derived CDR1 and CDR2 are SNHLY and FYNNEI. The CDR3 is 15 residues long. Only in-frame clones appear in the TCRdb table, and some are missing; sequencing was by immunoSEQ multiplex PCR. The sample contains tens of thousands of clones, around nine tenths of which appear only once. The clonotype was recovered from a human patient who received an intestinal transplant, so some T cells may come from the graft donor. The chain combines TRBV2 with TRBJ2-5; 8 bases map to TRBD1. This specimen was PBMCs, taken almost 120 days after intestinal transplantation. CDR3 coding DNA: TGTGCCAGCAGTGAGGGGCAGGGGGCTTGGGAGACCCAGTACTTC. It codes for CASSEGQGAWETQYF.